What follows are 29 T cell receptor beta chains derived from one specimen sequenced in a study of T cell repertoires in cytomegalovirus infection. TCRdb re-derived calls from the reads in MiXCR, one entry per CDR3 protein. The table has around 130,000 distinct CDR3 sequences, 7.5% to 9% seen once. The sample comprised PBMCs. The receptors shown here come from a human donor in good health (CMV status not recorded). Some clones in this sample may be carry-over from other donors' samples.

This clonotype was counted at least ten times. The gene calls are TRBV6-2 or TRBV6-3 and TRBJ2-6; no reliable D call. The germline V and J ends were trimmed by 6 bases and 0 bases, with 6 bases remaining between them. CDR1 MNHEY and CDR2 SVGEGT come from the germline V gene. The CDR3 runs 14 residues. The CDR3 DNA reads as TGTGCCAGCAGCTTCCACTCTGGGGCCAACGTCCTGACTTTC. The encoded protein is CASSFHSGANVLTF.

This clonotype has at least ten counts. The chain carries TRBV28 and TRBJ1-2; tentative D call: TRBD1 (5 bases). Trimming left V 9 bases short and J 10 bases short, with 21 bases between. This CDR3 has 13 amino acids. Per germline, CDR1 MDHEN and CDR2 SYDVKM. Here the CDR3 reads CASRLGTPVLYTF. The CDR3 DNA follows: TGTGCCAGTCGACTGGGGACTCCGGTGCTCTACACCTTC.

This clonotype was detected many times. This sequence joins TRBV12-3 or TRBV12-4 and TRBJ2-3, with no clear D. This CDR3 is built from 14 residues. Trimming pared 1 base from V and 1 base from J, leaving 6 bases between. The CDR3 protein is CASSLDWGTDTQYF. The CDR3 region has the DNA TGTGCCAGCAGTTTAGACTGGGGCACAGATACGCAGTATTTT.

The CDR3 DNA is TGTGCCAGCAGAAGAGGGGGAGAAACTGAAGCTTTCTTT. Protein sequence: CASRRGGETEAFF. The J gene is TRBJ1-1, the V gene TRBV6-2 or TRBV6-3, with a weak D call TRBD1 (6 bases). The CDR3 covers 13 residues. Deletions cut 6 bases from V and 5 bases from J, with 13 bases between. CDR1 is MNHEY and CDR2 is SVGEGT in the germline V gene.

This clonotype was found many times. The V gene is TRBV7-2, the J gene TRBJ2-7; D not certain. The CDR3 runs 15 residues. CDR1 and CDR2 (germline): SGHTA, FQGNSA. V was trimmed by 1 base and J by 0 bases, leaving 10 bases between them. This CDR3 reads CASSLEVGPSYEQYF. CDR3 sequence (DNA): TGTGCCAGCAGCTTAGAGGTGGGCCCCTCCTACGAGCAGTACTTC. Full variable domain (rest looked up from reference TRBV7-2 and TRBJ2-7): GAGVSQSPSNKVTEKGKDVELRCDPISGHTALYWYRQSLGQGLEFLIYFQGNSAPDKSGLPSDRFSAERTGGSVSTLTIQRTQQEDSAVYLCASSLEVGPSYEQYFGPGTRLTVT.

This clonotype was counted many times. V is TRBV20-1 and J is TRBJ2-1; TRBD2 matches 8 bases. Germline values: CDR1 DFQATT, CDR2 SNEGSKA (reference sequence). The CDR3 length is 15 residues. J gave up 5 bases and V 3 bases, and 9 bases lay outside the gene matches. The CDR3 protein is CSASHRGGPHNEQFF. The CDR3, as DNA: TGCAGTGCTAGTCATCGGGGGGGCCCCCACAATGAGCAGTTCTTC.

This clonotype was counted ten times or more. V gene TRBV7-6 combines with J gene TRBJ2-1; 8 nucleotides match TRBD1. From germline, CDR1 is SGHVS and CDR2 FNYEAQ. This CDR3 comprises 14 residues. The V gene end was trimmed by 2 bases and the J gene end by 8 bases; junction bases not matched to a gene: 5. The CDR3 sequence is CASSLSTGEHEQFF. Here the CDR3 DNA reads TGTGCCAGCAGCTTATCGACAGGGGAACATGAGCAGTTCTTC.

This clonotype was recorded at least ten times. The chain joins TRBV7-2 to TRBJ1-1; 11 bases match TRBD1. The CDR3 runs 16 residues. V lost 5 bases, J lost 7 bases, and 12 bases stayed unmatched. CDR1 is SGHTA and CDR2 is FQGNSA in the germline V gene. The CDR3 reads CASSRGTGGIIGEAFF. CDR3 nucleotide sequence: TGTGCCAGCAGCCGGGGGACAGGGGGAATTATAGGTGAAGCTTTCTTT.

This clonotype was seen repeatedly, ten times or more. The chain combines TRBV7-2 with TRBJ2-3; D is possibly TRBD1 or TRBD2 (5 bases each). Germline CDR1 reads SGHTA; CDR2 reads FQGNSA. V gave up 0 bases and J gave up 6 bases, with 13 bases separating them. The CDR3 covers 15 residues. CDR3 amino acids: CASSLAGAGTDTQYF. The CDR3 DNA follows: TGTGCCAGCAGCTTAGCAGGGGCCGGGACGGATACGCAGTATTTT.

At least ten counts were recorded for this clonotype. The chain is built from TRBV7-6 and TRBJ2-3; 11 nucleotides agree with TRBD2. CDR3 length: 20 residues. V lost 3 bases and J lost 4; bases outside the gene matches: 18. Germline CDR1 SGHVS, CDR2 FNYEAQ. The CDR3 loop reads CASSFIFVGDSGGAPDTQYF. CDR3 in DNA: TGTGCCAGCAGCTTTATTTTTGTTGGGGATAGCGGGGGGGCTCCAGATACGCAGTATTTT. Variable domain in full (rest from reference TRBV7-6 and TRBJ2-3): GAGVSQSPRYKVTKRGQDVALRCDPISGHVSLYWYRQALGQGPEFLTYFNYEAQQDKSGLPNDRFSAERPEGSISTLTIQRTEQRDSAMYRCASSFIFVGDSGGAPDTQYFGPGTRLTVL.

This clonotype was counted ten times or more. In DNA, the CDR3 is TGTGCCAGCAGCTCATACTTGGGACAGGGAATTGGCAATGAGCAGTTCTTC. The encoded protein is CASSSYLGQGIGNEQFF. This chain uses TRBV7-3 with TRBJ2-1; 9 nucleotides line up with TRBD1. The CDR3 covers 17 residues. V lost 4 bases to trimming and J lost 6 bases; unmatched junction nucleotides: 13. CDR1 and CDR2 from the germline V gene are SGHTA and FQGTGA.

This clonotype came up many times. V gene TRBV12-3 or TRBV12-4 combines with J gene TRBJ2-5; the D is unclear. V was pared by 2 bases and J by 0 bases, with 7 bases between. This CDR3 has 14 amino acids. The CDR3 loop is CASSLRRNQETQYF. The CDR3 DNA reads as TGTGCCAGCAGTTTACGCCGAAACCAAGAGACCCAGTACTTC.

Many counts were recorded for this clonotype. This rearrangement joins TRBV12-3 or TRBV12-4 to TRBJ2-5, with TRBD1 identical over 8 bases. With V trimmed by 6 bases and J by 7 bases, 13 bases remained unmatched. The CDR3 covers 15 residues. For the CDR3, the DNA is TGTGCCAGCAGATCCACGGACAGGGCCGGGGGGACCCAGTACTTC. Amino acid sequence: CASRSTDRAGGTQYF.

This clonotype was seen many times. The V gene is TRBV6-2 or TRBV6-3, the J gene TRBJ1-1; no firm D call. There are 13 residues in the CDR3. CDR1 is MNHEY and CDR2 is SVGEGT in the germline V gene. Trimming took 6 bases from V and 0 from J, leaving 8 bases between them. The CDR3 protein is CASRSSLNTEAFF. CDR3 coding DNA: TGTGCCAGCAGAAGTAGCCTGAACACTGAAGCTTTCTTT.

The chain links TRBV5-4 to TRBJ2-7, with TRBD1 matching over 9 bases. This CDR3 contains 13 residues. V lost 5 bases, J lost 7 bases, and 7 bases stayed unmatched. Germline CDR1 and CDR2: SGHNT and YYREEE (reference sequence). The DNA of the CDR3 is TGTGCCAGCAGGACACAGGGGGCGAAAGAGCAGTACTTC. It yields the protein CASRTQGAKEQYF.

This clonotype was detected ten times or more. V is TRBV7-3 and J is TRBJ1-1; no firm D call. V dropped 2 bases and J dropped 1 base, with 5 bases sitting between them. The CDR3 is 13 residues long. Germline V gene sequence: CDR1 SGHTA, CDR2 FQGTGA. The CDR3 DNA reads TGTGCCAGCAGCTTATGGCAGAACACTGAAGCTTTCTTT. Amino acids: CASSLWQNTEAFF.

The sample holds many counts of this clonotype. V gene TRBV2 combines with J gene TRBJ2-3; D is undetermined. Germline V gene sequence: CDR1 SNHLY, CDR2 FYNNEI. The length of the CDR3 is 15 residues. Trimming left V 2 bases short and J 0 bases short, with 9 bases between. CDR3 in DNA: TGTGCCAGCAGTGAAACGGGTATCAGCACAGATACGCAGTATTTT. This encodes CASSETGISTDTQYF. Together with reference TRBV2 and TRBJ2-3, the CDR3 gives the full variable domain: EPEVTQTPSHQVTQMGQEVILRCVPISNHLYFYWYRQILGQKVEFLVSFYNNEISEKSEIFDDQFSVERPDGSNFTLKIRSTKLEDSAMYFCASSETGISTDTQYFGPGTRLTVL.

This clonotype was counted ten times or more. The chain joins TRBV6-1 to TRBJ2-5, with no clear D. V shed 5 bases and J shed 2 bases, with 21 bases lying between them. Germline V CDR1 and CDR2: MNHNS, SASEGT. The CDR3 totals 17 residues. The CDR3 reads CASSNPSPLPGQETQYF. For the CDR3, the DNA is TGTGCCAGCAGTAACCCGAGCCCCCTCCCTGGGCAAGAGACCCAGTACTTC.

This clonotype was seen at least ten times. The chain combines TRBV20-1 with TRBJ1-5; 7 positions agree with TRBD1. Germline V gene lookup returns CDR1 DFQATT and CDR2 SNEGSKA (reference sequence). The CDR3 is 18 residues long. After removal of 8 bases from V and 0 bases from J, the junction contained 19 bases not matched to a gene. The chain's CDR3 is CSSHYPDRISYSNQPQHF. CDR3 nucleotides: TGCAGTTCACATTACCCGGACAGGATATCGTATAGCAATCAGCCCCAGCATTTT.

In this sample, this clonotype turned up many times. The V and J genes are TRBV7-2 and TRBJ1-2; 7 bases agree with TRBD1. J lost 2 bases, V lost 4 bases, and 4 bases had no gene match. The CDR3 runs to 14 residues. Germline values: CDR1 SGHTA, CDR2 FQGNSA. The CDR3 bases are TGTGCCAGCAGCTCCCCGACAGGGAACTATGGCTACACCTTC. It encodes CASSSPTGNYGYTF.

This clonotype was detected a few times. The chain uses TRBV29-1 and TRBJ1-2; 9 nucleotides align to TRBD1. The CDR3 totals 14 residues. CDR1 and CDR2 from the germline V gene are SQVTM and ANQGSEA. Losses at the gene ends were 3 bases for V and 5 bases for J; bases not matched to a gene: 7. This chain's CDR3 is CSVEPGQGRYGYTF. DNA for the CDR3: TGCAGCGTTGAGCCGGGACAGGGAAGATATGGCTACACCTTC.

This clonotype appeared many times. The rearrangement joins TRBV20-1 to TRBJ2-1; 8 nucleotides agree with TRBD2. Per germline, CDR1 DFQATT and CDR2 SNEGSKA (reference sequence). This CDR3 region has 14 residues. With 0 bases clipped from V and 4 bases from J, the junction kept 2 bases outside the gene matches. In nucleotides, the CDR3 is TGCAGTGCTAGAGATGGCGGGGGGTACAATGAGCAGTTCTTC. This encodes CSARDGGGYNEQFF.

This clonotype was found a few times. The chain recombines TRBV20-1 with TRBJ2-1; TRBD2 agrees at 9 bases. The V and J ends lost 0 bases and 7 bases, in that order; junction bases with no gene match: 10. CDR3 length equals 16 residues. In germline, CDR1 is DFQATT, CDR2 SNEGSKA (reference sequence). CDR3 DNA: TGCAGTGCTAGAGATCCCACTAGCGGGCTTGGGAATGAGCAGTTCTTC. This codes for CSARDPTSGLGNEQFF.

This clonotype occurred many times. The chain is built from TRBV12-3 or TRBV12-4 and TRBJ1-4; TRBD1 is a possible D gene (5 bases). The length of the CDR3 is 17 residues. V was shortened by 7 bases and J by 5 bases, with 23 bases between the two germline ends. The CDR3 reads CASNLRVRGGGNEKLFF. CDR3 nucleotide sequence: TGTGCCAGCAACCTCAGAGTGAGGGGCGGTGGAAATGAAAAACTGTTTTTT.

In its sample, this clonotype was seen many times. The CDR3 loop is CASRLAGGRNEQFF. The CDR3 DNA reads as TGTGCCAGCAGGCTAGCGGGGGGGCGTAATGAGCAGTTCTTC. The V gene is TRBV11-2, the J gene TRBJ2-1; 12 bases line up with TRBD2. CDR3 size: 14 residues. V gave up 6 bases and J gave up 7 bases; unmatched junction bases: 4. CDR1 SGHAT and CDR2 FQNNGV come from the germline V gene.

In this sample, this clonotype turned up a few times. The J gene is TRBJ1-5, the V gene TRBV7-6, with D possibly matching TRBD1 (5 bases). There are 13 residues in the CDR3. The V gene's germline CDR1 is SGHVS and CDR2 FNYEAQ. The V gene lost 9 bases and the J gene lost 1 base, with 10 bases spanning the gap. The CDR3 region has the DNA TGTGCCAGGGGGGGGACGAGCAATCAGCCCCAGCATTTT. The encoded protein is CARGGTSNQPQHF.

In its sample, this clonotype was seen many times. In DNA form, the CDR3 reads TGTGCCAGCAGTGCGACTGGAAACACCATATATTTT. It specifies CASSATGNTIYF. V is TRBV12-3 or TRBV12-4 and J is TRBJ1-3; D uncertain. The CDR3 length is 12 residues. The V end was cut by 5 bases, the J end by 2 bases, with 4 bases between.

The chain combines TRBV7-2 with TRBJ1-5; 7 bases agree with TRBD1. Germline trimming cut 1 base from V and 6 bases from J; bases unmatched to any gene: 6. Germline V gives CDR1 SGHTA, CDR2 FQGNSA. The CDR3 is made up of 15 amino acids. CDR3 residues: CASSLVQGVSQPQHF. In nucleotides, the CDR3 is TGTGCCAGCAGCTTAGTGCAGGGGGTCAGTCAGCCCCAGCATTTT.

Many counts were recorded for this clonotype. The chain joins TRBV7-6 to TRBJ1-4, with 7 bases lining up with TRBD1. The CDR3 runs to 16 residues. With 3 bases clipped from V and 0 bases from J, the junction kept 4 bases outside the gene matches. Germline V CDR1 and CDR2: SGHVS, FNYEAQ. The CDR3 loop reads CASSLEGTATNEKLFF. The CDR3 nucleotides read TGTGCCAGCAGCTTGGAAGGGACAGCAACTAATGAAAAACTGTTTTTT.